This entry lists 10 T cell receptor beta chains sequenced from one sample in a study of molecular identifiers for immune sequencing clone quantification. TCRdb reprocessed the PCR reads via MiXCR and lists one record per CDR3 protein. The sample includes under 600,000 distinct CDR3 sequences, about a quarter of them seen just once. Sequences were obtained from naive CD8+ T cells from blood, with Jurkat cell RNA spiked in. Documented subset: FACS-sorted CD8+CD4-CCR7+CD45RA+ naive T cells. These receptors all stem from a human donor in good health. Some libraries in this study had Jurkat cell RNA spiked in.

This clonotype was found a few times. The chain uses TRBV19 and TRBJ2-3, with D perhaps matching TRBD1 or TRBD2 (5 bases each). CDR3 size: 16 residues. Germline CDR1 and CDR2: LNHDA and SQIVND (reference sequence). V lost 1 base to trimming and J lost 0 bases, with 11 bases between them. The CDR3 DNA reads TGTGCCAGTAGTATAGGGGGGAGTTATAGCACAGATACGCAGTATTTT. Translated: CASSIGGSYSTDTQYF.

The chain uses TRBV27 and TRBJ2-7, with 8 bases matching TRBD1. Germline V gene data show CDR1 as MNHEY and CDR2 as SMNVEV (reference sequence). The CDR3 is 16 amino acids. Trimming removed 0 bases from V and 4 bases from J; junction bases left unmatched: 8. In nucleotides, the CDR3 is TGTGCCAGCAGTTTATCGACGACAGGGGTTGGGTACGAGCAGTACTTC. Translated, it gives CASSLSTTGVGYEQYF.

This chain links TRBV5-3 with TRBJ1-1; TRBD1 is a possible D gene (5 bases). TRBV5-3 belongs to the ORF category, with a function that is uncertain. CDR3 size: 13 residues. Deletions cut 10 bases from V and 2 bases from J, with 15 bases between. The CDR3 reads CARWGGGNTEAFF. The DNA for the CDR3 is TGTGCCCGCTGGGGGGGGGGAAACACTGAAGCTTTCTTT.

The V and J genes are TRBV9 and TRBJ1-1; no definite D call. The CDR3 runs to 18 residues. V dropped 3 bases and J dropped 0 bases, with 21 bases sitting between them. Germline CDR1 SGDLS, CDR2 YYNGEE. The CDR3: CASSAEGRVTTLNTEAFF. DNA of the CDR3: TGTGCCAGCAGCGCCGAAGGGCGGGTCACTACCTTGAACACTGAAGCTTTCTTT.

The chain links TRBV6-6 to TRBJ2-7, with TRBD1 matching 11 bases. Germline-derived CDR1 and CDR2 are MNHNY and SVGAGI (reference sequence). The CDR3 extends over 13 amino acids. J lost 1 base, V lost 10 bases, and 3 bases had no gene match. CDR3 nucleotides: TGTGCCACCCGGGACAGGGGGTCCTACGAGCAGTACTTC. As protein: CATRDRGSYEQYF.

This sequence joins TRBV28 and TRBJ1-5, with a weak D call TRBD1 (5 bases). V gave up 5 bases and J gave up 9 bases, with 23 bases separating them. Germline CDR1 reads MDHEN; CDR2 reads SYDVKM. The CDR3 totals 16 residues. CDR3 in amino acids: CASSLPNGTDLWPQHF. In DNA form, the CDR3 reads TGTGCCAGCAGTCTACCTAACGGGACTGACCTTTGGCCCCAGCATTTT.

The V call is TRBV7-9, the J call TRBJ1-4; 8 bases align to TRBD1. Unmatched junction bases numbered 13, after V lost 3 bases and J lost 7 bases. Per germline, CDR1 SEHNR and CDR2 FQNEAQ (reference sequence). The CDR3 contains 17 residues. CDR3 amino acids: CASSFQSPGGAGEKLFF. The CDR3 DNA reads as TGTGCCAGCAGCTTTCAAAGTCCAGGGGGCGCCGGTGAAAAACTGTTTTTT.

At least ten counts were recorded for this clonotype. The chain has TRBV5-4 and TRBJ2-1; D perhaps matches TRBD2 (5 bases). The CDR3 sequence is 15 residues long. The germline V gene has CDR1 SGHNT and CDR2 YYREEE (reference sequence). V lost 4 bases and J lost 4, with 15 bases in between. Here the CDR3 DNA reads TGTGCCAGCAGCCCTGACCCGGGGAATTACAATGAGCAGTTCTTC. As protein: CASSPDPGNYNEQFF.

The chain joins TRBV5-4 to TRBJ2-5; D is unresolved. The CDR3 covers 14 residues. Between the trimmed V and J ends, which lost 2 bases and 2 bases, there was a span of 10 bases. Germline loops: CDR1 SGHNT, CDR2 YYREEE (reference sequence). The CDR3 DNA sequence: TGTGCCAGCAGCTTATGGGAATTTCAAGAGACCCAGTACTTC. It specifies CASSLWEFQETQYF.

This clonotype was recorded once. This probably arose from a read error, given a far larger clone one base away. The chain recombines TRBV6-2 or TRBV6-3 with TRBJ1-1; possible D gene TRBD1, 6 bases. CDR1 and CDR2 from the germline V gene are MNHEY and SVGEGT. This CDR3 is built from 12 residues. CDR3 DNA: TGTGTCAGCAGTTTGGGGGGCAGTGAAGCTTTCTTT. Translating gives CVSSLGGSEAFF.